This T cell receptor (beta chain) was identified in a study of T cell responses to AZD1222 COVID-19 vaccine. The study's findings and limits: AZD1222 recipients seropositive at baseline numbered only 5 to 7. Spike was spanned by vaccine-associated CD4 TCRs, which were dominant at 160-218 and 743-854.

A word on this clone: What it binds is not known.

Some clones are missing from TCRdb's copy, which holds only in-frame ones; the method was immunoSEQ multiplex PCR. The sample lists over 130,000 clones, roughly 92% occurring once. The receptor was derived from an adult in good health. The sequencing here drew on peripheral blood, taken on day 0 of AZD1222 vaccination.

CDR3 coding DNA: TGTGCCAGTAGTACCGACCGGGGTGATCAGCCCCAGCATTTT. This codes for CASSTDRGDQPQHF. This chain connects TRBV19 to TRBJ1-5, with D uncertain. The CDR3 runs to 14 residues. Per germline, CDR1 LNHDA and CDR2 SQIVND (reference sequence). Trimming left V 4 bases short and J 5 bases short, with 12 bases between.